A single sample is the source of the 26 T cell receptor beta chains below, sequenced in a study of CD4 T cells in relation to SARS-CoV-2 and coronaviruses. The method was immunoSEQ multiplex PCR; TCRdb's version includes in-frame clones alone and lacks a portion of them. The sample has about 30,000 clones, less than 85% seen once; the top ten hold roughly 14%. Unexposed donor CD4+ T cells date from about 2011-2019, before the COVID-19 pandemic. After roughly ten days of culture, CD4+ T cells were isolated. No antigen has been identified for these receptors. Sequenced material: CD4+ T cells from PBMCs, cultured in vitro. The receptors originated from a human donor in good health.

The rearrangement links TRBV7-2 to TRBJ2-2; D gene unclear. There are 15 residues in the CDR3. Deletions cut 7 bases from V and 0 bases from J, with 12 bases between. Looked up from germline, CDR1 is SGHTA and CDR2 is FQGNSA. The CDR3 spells CASTPGLANTGELFF. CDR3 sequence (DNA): TGTGCCAGCACCCCGGGTCTCGCGAACACCGGGGAGCTGTTTTTT. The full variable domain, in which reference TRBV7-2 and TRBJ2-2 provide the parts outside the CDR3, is GAGVSQSPSNKVTEKGKDVELRCDPISGHTALYWYRQSLGQGLEFLIYFQGNSAPDKSGLPSDRFSAERTGGSVSTLTIQRTQQEDSAVYLCASTPGLANTGELFFGEGSRLTVL.

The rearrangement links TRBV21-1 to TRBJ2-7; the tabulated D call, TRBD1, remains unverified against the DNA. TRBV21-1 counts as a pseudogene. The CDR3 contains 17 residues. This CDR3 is CASSKVLNRELSYEQYF. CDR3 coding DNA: TGTGCCAGCAGCAAAGTCCTAAACAGGGAACTCTCCTACGAGCAGTACTTC.

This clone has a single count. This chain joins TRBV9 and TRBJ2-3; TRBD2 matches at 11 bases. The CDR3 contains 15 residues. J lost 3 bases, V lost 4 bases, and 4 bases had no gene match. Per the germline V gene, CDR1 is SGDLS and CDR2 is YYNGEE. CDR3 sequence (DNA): TGTGCCAGCAGCCCTAGCGGGGGGATGACAGATACGCAGTATTTT. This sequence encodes CASSPSGGMTDTQYF.

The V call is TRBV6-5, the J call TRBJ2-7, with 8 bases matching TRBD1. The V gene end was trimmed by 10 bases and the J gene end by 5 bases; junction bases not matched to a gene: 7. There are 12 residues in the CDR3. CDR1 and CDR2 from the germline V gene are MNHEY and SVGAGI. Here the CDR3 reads CATAGGRNEQYF. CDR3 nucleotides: TGTGCCACCGCAGGGGGCCGGAACGAGCAGTACTTC.

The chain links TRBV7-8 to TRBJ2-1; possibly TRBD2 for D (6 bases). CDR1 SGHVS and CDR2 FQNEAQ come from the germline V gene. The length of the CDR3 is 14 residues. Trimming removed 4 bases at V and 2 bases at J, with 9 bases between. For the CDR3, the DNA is TGTGCCAGCAGCTCCCGGGAGCCCTACAATGAGCAGTTCTTC. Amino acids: CASSSREPYNEQFF.

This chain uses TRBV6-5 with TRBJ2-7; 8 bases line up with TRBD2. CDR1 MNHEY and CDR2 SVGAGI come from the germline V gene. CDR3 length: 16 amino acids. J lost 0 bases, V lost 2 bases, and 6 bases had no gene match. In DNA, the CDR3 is TGTGCCAGCAGTTACGGTGGCGGGGGGCCCTCCTACGAGCAGTACTTC. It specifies CASSYGGGGPSYEQYF.

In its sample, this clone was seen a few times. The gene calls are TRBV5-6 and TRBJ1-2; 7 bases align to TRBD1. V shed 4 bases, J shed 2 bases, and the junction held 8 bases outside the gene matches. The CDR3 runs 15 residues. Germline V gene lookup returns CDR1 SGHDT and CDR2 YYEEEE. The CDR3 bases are TGTGCCAGCAGCGGGGGGGACAGTCCGAACTATGGCTACACCTTC. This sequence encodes CASSGGDSPNYGYTF. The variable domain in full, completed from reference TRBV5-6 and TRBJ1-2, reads DAGVTQSPTHLIKTRGQQVTLRCSPKSGHDTVSWYQQALGQGPQFIFQYYEEEERQRGNFPDRFSGHQFPNYSSELNVNALLLGDSALYLCASSGGDSPNYGYTFGSGTRLTVV.

The CDR3 loop is CASSLTTSSYNEQFF. The CDR3, as DNA: TGTGCCAGCAGCTTAACGACGAGCTCCTACAATGAGCAGTTCTTC. V is TRBV7-6 and J is TRBJ2-1; unclear D gene. Trimming removed 2 bases at V and 0 bases at J, with 8 bases between. Germline V gene sequence: CDR1 SGHVS, CDR2 FNYEAQ. This CDR3 spans 15 amino acids.

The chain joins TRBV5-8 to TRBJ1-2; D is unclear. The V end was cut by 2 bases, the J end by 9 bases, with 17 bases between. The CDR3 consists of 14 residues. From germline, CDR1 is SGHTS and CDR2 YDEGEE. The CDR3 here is CASSFPGSNPRYTF. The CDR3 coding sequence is TGTGCCAGCAGCTTTCCCGGTTCTAACCCGCGCTACACCTTC.

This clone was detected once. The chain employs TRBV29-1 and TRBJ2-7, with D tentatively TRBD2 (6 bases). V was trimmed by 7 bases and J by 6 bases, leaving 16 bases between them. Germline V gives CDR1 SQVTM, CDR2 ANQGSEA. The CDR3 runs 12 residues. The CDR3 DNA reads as TGCAGCGGGGGGGATGGGTATAGCGAGCAGTACTTC. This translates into CSGGDGYSEQYF.

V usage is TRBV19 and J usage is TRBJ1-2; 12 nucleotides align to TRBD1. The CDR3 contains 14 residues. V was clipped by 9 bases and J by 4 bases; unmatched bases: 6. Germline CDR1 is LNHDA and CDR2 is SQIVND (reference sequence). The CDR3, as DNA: TGTGCCAGCAGGGACAGGGGGCTTAGCTATGGCTACACCTTC. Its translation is CASRDRGLSYGYTF.

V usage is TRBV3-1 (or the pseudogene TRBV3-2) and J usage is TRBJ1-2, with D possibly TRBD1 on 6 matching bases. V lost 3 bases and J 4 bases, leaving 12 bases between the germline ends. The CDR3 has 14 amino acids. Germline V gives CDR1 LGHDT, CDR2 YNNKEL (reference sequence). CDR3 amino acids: CASSQLQGSYGYTF. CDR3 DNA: TGTGCCAGCAGCCAGCTACAGGGAAGCTATGGCTACACCTTC.

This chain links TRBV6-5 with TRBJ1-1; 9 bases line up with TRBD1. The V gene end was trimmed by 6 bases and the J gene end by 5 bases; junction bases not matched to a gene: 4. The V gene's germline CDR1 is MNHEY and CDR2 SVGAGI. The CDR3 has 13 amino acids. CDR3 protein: CASRLDRGTEAFF. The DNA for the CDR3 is TGTGCCAGCAGATTGGACAGGGGAACTGAAGCTTTCTTT.

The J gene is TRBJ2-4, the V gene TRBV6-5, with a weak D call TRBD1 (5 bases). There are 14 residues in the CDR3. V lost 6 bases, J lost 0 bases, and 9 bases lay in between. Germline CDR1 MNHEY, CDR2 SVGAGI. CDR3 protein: CASSWTLAKNIQYF. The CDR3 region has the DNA TGTGCCAGCAGCTGGACACTAGCCAAAAACATTCAGTACTTC.

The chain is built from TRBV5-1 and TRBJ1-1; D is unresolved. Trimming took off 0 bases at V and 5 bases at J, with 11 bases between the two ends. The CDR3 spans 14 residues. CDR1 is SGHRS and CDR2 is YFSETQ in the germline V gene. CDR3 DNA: TGCGCCAGCAGCTTGGGCCGACTCGGGACTGAAGCTTTCTTT. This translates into CASSLGRLGTEAFF.

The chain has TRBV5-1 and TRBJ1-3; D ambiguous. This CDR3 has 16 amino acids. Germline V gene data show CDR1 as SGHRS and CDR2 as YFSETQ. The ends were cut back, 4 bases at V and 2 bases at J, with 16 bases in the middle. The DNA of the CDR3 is TGCGCCAGCAGCATCGGGTCCTCCGGGCCTGGAAACACCATATATTTT. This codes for CASSIGSSGPGNTIYF.

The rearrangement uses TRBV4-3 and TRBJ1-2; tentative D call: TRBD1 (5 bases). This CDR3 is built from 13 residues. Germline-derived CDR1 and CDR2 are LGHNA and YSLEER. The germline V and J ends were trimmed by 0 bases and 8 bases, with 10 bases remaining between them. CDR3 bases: TGCGCCAGCAGCCAAGACAGGGTTGGGGGCTACACCTTC. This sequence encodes CASSQDRVGGYTF.

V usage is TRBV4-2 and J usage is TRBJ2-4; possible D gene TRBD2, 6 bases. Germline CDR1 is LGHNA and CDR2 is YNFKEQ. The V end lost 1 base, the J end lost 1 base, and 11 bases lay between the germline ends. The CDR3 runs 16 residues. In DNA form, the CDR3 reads TGTGCCAGCAGCCAAGTCGGGAGTGGGGCCAAAAACATTCAGTACTTC. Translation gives CASSQVGSGAKNIQYF.

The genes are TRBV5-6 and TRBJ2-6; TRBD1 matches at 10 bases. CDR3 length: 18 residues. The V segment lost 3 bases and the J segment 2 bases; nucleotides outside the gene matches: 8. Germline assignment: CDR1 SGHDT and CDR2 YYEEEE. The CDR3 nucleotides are TGTGCCAGCAGCTGGTTAGACAGGGGGCTAACTGGGGCCAACGTCCTGACTTTC. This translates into CASSWLDRGLTGANVLTF.

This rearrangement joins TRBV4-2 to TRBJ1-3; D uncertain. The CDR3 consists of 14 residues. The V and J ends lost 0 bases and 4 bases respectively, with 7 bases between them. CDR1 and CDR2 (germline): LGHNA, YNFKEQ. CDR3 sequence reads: CASSQDPGGNTIYF. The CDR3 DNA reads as TGTGCCAGCAGCCAAGATCCAGGCGGAAACACCATATATTTT.

Here the CDR3 DNA reads TGTGCCACCAGTGAAATAGGACTACTTACAACCTACGAGCAGTACTTC. It is translated as CATSEIGLLTTYEQYF. V is TRBV24-1 and J is TRBJ2-7, with D maybe TRBD2 (6 bases). CDR3 size: 16 residues. Germline V gene sequence: CDR1 KGHDR, CDR2 SFDVKD. V was clipped by 4 bases and J by 2 bases, with 17 bases between them.

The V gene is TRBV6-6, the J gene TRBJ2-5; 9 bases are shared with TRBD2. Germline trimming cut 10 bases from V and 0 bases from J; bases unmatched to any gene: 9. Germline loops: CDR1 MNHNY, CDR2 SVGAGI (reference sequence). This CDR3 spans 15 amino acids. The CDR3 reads CATHKAGGDQETQYF. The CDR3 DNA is TGTGCCACGCATAAGGCGGGGGGGGACCAAGAGACCCAGTACTTC.

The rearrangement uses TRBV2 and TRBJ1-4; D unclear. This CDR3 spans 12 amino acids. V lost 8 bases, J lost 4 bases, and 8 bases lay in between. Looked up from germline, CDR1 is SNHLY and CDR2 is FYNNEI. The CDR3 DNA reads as TGTGCCAGCCGAGGGATTAATGAAAAACTGTTTTTT. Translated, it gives CASRGINEKLFF. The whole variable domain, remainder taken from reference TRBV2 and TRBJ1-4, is EPEVTQTPSHQVTQMGQEVILRCVPISNHLYFYWYRQILGQKVEFLVSFYNNEISEKSEIFDDQFSVERPDGSNFTLKIRSTKLEDSAMYFCASRGINEKLFFGSGTQLSVL.

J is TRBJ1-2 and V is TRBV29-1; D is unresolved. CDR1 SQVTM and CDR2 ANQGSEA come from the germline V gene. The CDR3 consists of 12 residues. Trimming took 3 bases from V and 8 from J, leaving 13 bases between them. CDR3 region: CSVDWVGRGYTF. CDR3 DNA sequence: TGCAGCGTTGACTGGGTCGGTCGGGGCTACACCTTC. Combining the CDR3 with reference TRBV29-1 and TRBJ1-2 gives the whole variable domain SAVISQKPSRDICQRGTSLTIQCQVDSQVTMMFWYRQQPGQSLTLIATANQGSEATYESGFVIDKFPISRPNLTFSTLTVSNMSPEDSSIYLCSVDWVGRGYTFGSGTRLTVV.

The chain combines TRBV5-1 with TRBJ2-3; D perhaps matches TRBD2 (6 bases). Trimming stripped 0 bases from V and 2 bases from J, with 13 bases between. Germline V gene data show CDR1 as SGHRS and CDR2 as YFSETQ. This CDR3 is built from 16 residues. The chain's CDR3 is CASSLVPGENTDTQYF. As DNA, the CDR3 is TGCGCCAGCAGCTTGGTGCCGGGGGAAAACACAGATACGCAGTATTTT.

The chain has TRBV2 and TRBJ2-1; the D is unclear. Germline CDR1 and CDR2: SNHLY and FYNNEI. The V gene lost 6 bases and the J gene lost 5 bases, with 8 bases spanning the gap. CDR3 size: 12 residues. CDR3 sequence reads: CASRLGNNEQFF. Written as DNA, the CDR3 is TGTGCCAGCAGGCTGGGAAACAATGAGCAGTTCTTC.